This section outlines one T cell receptor beta chain sequence together with its context. This entry comes from a study of blood T cell repertoires in COVID-19. Study background: COVID-19 samples collected from the United States, Italy and Spain covered acute and convalescent phases. Nucleic acid was either cDNA or gDNA, and it came from T cells, B-cell-depleted T cells, or PBMCs.

Sequencing was performed with immunoSEQ multiplex PCR; in TCRdb, only in-frame clones are kept and a portion is missing. The sample yields approximately 140,000 clones, roughly 79% seen once. The CDR3 is made up of 15 amino acids. V gave up 5 bases and J gave up 6 bases, with 18 bases separating them. Germline V gene lookup returns CDR1 SEHNR and CDR2 FQNEAQ (reference sequence). The J gene is TRBJ2-3, the V gene TRBV7-9; tentative D call: TRBD2 (6 bases). The sequenced sample was peripheral blood. The clonotype was recovered from a human donor with acute or convalescent COVID-19. The donor label of this sample is uncertain. The CDR3, as DNA: TGTGCCAGCAGCCCGAGATCGGGGACTTCGGATACGCAGTATTTT. Translated: CASSPRSGTSDTQYF.